These T cell receptor beta chains were read from a single sample in a study of blood T cell repertoires in COVID-19. The protocol was immunoSEQ multiplex PCR, while the TCRdb copy is restricted to in-frame clones and leaves out a portion. The data hold 150,000 or so clones, with roughly 84% observed a single time. Material: peripheral blood. These receptors were obtained from a man between 18 and 35 years old with active or convalescent COVID-19. Each CDR3 is given with its conserved first and last residue. A D gene is named only where the DNA matches it firmly. Size is stated for part of the rows, as once, few or many counts, or as a class when the clone is expanded.

j_call d_call clone_size cdr3_length v_call cdr3_nt cdr3_aa
TRBJ1-5 TRBD1 - 14 TRBV29-1 TGCAGCGTAGGACAGGGTTATAGCAATCAGCCCCAGCATTTT CSVGQGYSNQPQHF
TRBJ1-2 TRBD1 - 17 TRBV5-4 TGTGCCAGCAGCTTCAGGGGGCGCGAGATTGGTAACCTTGGCTACACCTTC CASSFRGREIGNLGYTF
TRBJ2-5 - - 13 TRBV19 TGTGCCAGTAGTCTGGGGGGTGAAGAGACCCAGTACTTC CASSLGGEETQYF
TRBJ2-6 - once 15 TRBV5-8 TGTGCCAGCAGCTTGGCAGTTTCTGGGGCCAACGTCCTGACTTTC CASSLAVSGANVLTF
TRBJ2-5 TRBD2 - 17 TRBV7-2 TGTGCCATCTCCGGGACTAGCGGGAGAACAAGGCAAGAGACCCAGTACTTC CAISGTSGRTRQETQYF
TRBJ2-1 - - 11 TRBV7-9 TGTGCCAGCAGCTCACGGGAAGAGCAGTTCTTC CASSSREEQFF
TRBJ2-3 - few 14 TRBV5-1 TGCGCCAGCAGTAGGGGCTCACTTACAGATACGCAGTATTTT CASSRGSLTDTQYF
TRBJ2-3 - - 13 TRBV27 TGTGCCAGCAGTCACCAGGGCGCAGATACGCAGTATTTT CASSHQGADTQYF
TRBJ2-2 - once 12 TRBV12-3/TRBV12-4 TGTGCCAGCAGTTTGTCAGCCGGGGAGCTGTTTTTT CASSLSAGELFF
TRBJ2-5 - - 15 TRBV5-1 TGCGCCAGCAGAAAAGCAGGCAGACTACAAGAGACCCAGTACTTC CASRKAGRLQETQYF
TRBJ2-1 - - 12 TRBV2 TGTGCCAGCAAAACTAGTGGCAATGAGCAGTTCTTC CASKTSGNEQFF
TRBJ1-3 TRBD1 - 13 TRBV28 TGTGCCAGCAGTTCAACAGGGGGGGACACCATATATTTT CASSSTGGDTIYF
TRBJ2-7 - once 13 TRBV7-8 TGTGCCAGCAGCTTCTCCCTCTTAAACGAGCAGTACTTC CASSFSLLNEQYF
TRBJ2-5 - - 14 TRBV20-1 TGCAGTGCTAGTAATACAGTGAGATCCGAGACCCAGTACTTC CSASNTVRSETQYF
TRBJ1-1 - - 13 TRBV4-2 TGTGCCAGCAGACCGAGCACGAACACTGAAGCTTTCTTT CASRPSTNTEAFF
TRBJ2-1 - - 21 TRBV12-5 TGTGCTAGTGGTTTGGTAAAGGAGGTTCCGAGGTTTGCATCGACCTACAATGAGCAGTTCTTC CASGLVKEVPRFASTYNEQFF
TRBJ2-2 TRBD1 - 17 TRBV2 TGTGCCAGCAGTGAAGGGTTTGGACAGGGGAAGAGCGGGGAGCTGTTTTTT CASSEGFGQGKSGELFF
TRBJ2-2 TRBD2 few 18 TRBV7-2 TGTGCCAGCAGCCTAGCCCCTCTGTTAGCGGGGGGCACCGGGGAGCTGTTTTTT CASSLAPLLAGGTGELFF
TRBJ2-1 - - 15 TRBV2 TGTGCCAGCAGGAATTTTCGCGGACACAACAATGAGCAGTTCTTC CASRNFRGHNNEQFF
TRBJ2-1 TRBD1 - 16 TRBV15 TGTGCCACCAGCCGCGGGGACAGGGGGCGCGGGGGTGAGCAGTTCTTC CATSRGDRGRGGEQFF
TRBJ2-1 TRBD1 - 12 TRBV5-1 TGCGCCAGCAGCTTCCGGGACAGGGGACAGTTCTTC CASSFRDRGQFF
TRBJ2-1 - - 13 TRBV19 TGTGCCAGTAAGGACAACTTTAGGTCTGGGCAGTTCTTC CASKDNFRSGQFF
TRBJ2-5 TRBD2 - 15 TRBV10-2 TGCGCCAGCAGTGAGGTAGCGGGGGGTCGAGAGACCCAGTACTTC CASSEVAGGRETQYF
TRBJ1-3 TRBD1 few 17 TRBV18 TGTGCCAGCTCACCACCGGGACAGTTATTCTCTGGAAACACCATATATTTT CASSPPGQLFSGNTIYF
TRBJ2-5 TRBD2 - 17 TRBV10-3 TGTGCCATCAGTGAGGAGACTAGCGGGGGGTTGCGAGAGACCCAGTACTTC CAISEETSGGLRETQYF
TRBJ2-2 TRBD2 - 18 TRBV11-3 TGTGCCAGCAGCACTGCGACTAGCGGGAGTTATGGGCCCGGGGAGCTGTTTTTT CASSTATSGSYGPGELFF
TRBJ2-2 - - 15 TRBV19 TGTGCCAGTAGTATACTGGACTCAATCACCGGGGAGCTGTTTTTT CASSILDSITGELFF
TRBJ2-1 - - 15 TRBV7-6 TGTGCCAGCAGCTTACAGACGGGTAGCTACAATGAGCAGTTCTTC CASSLQTGSYNEQFF
TRBJ1-1 - - 15 TRBV29-1 TGCAGCGTTGAAAGCCAAAGAAGGCGGAGCACTGAAGCTTTCTTT CSVESQRRRSTEAFF
TRBJ2-2 TRBD2 - 17 TRBV9 TGTGCCAGCAGCGTAGCACCTCCTAGCGGCCCACACGGGGAGCTGTTTTTT CASSVAPPSGPHGELFF
TRBJ2-1 TRBD2 few 16 TRBV9 TGTGCCAGCAGCGTAGGCCTAGCGGGGGCCTACAATGAGCAGTTCTTC CASSVGLAGAYNEQFF
TRBJ2-1 TRBD1 - 14 TRBV28 TGTGCCGGAGGACAGGCGCTCTCCTACAATGAGCAGTTCTTC CAGGQALSYNEQFF
TRBJ2-1 TRBD1 - 14 TRBV28 TGTGCCAGCAGTTTAGGGCAGGGGGCTAATGAGCAGTTCTTC CASSLGQGANEQFF
TRBJ2-1 TRBD2 - 18 TRBV4-2 TGTGCCAGCAAAACCGGGACTAGCGGGATCTGGGGGGGCAATGAGCAGTTCTTC CASKTGTSGIWGGNEQFF
TRBJ2-7 TRBD1 - 16 TRBV6-6 TGTGCCAGCAGCCCACCTGGGACAGGGCTTCTATCCGAGCAGTACTTC CASSPPGTGLLSEQYF
TRBJ1-3 - - 16 TRBV6-2/TRBV6-3 TGTGCCAGCAGTTACTCGTACGGGACTGGGAAAAACACCATATATTTT CASSYSYGTGKNTIYF
TRBJ2-3 TRBD1 - 15 TRBV2 TGTGCCAGCTCGACAGGGTGGCGGGCCACAGATACGCAGTATTTT CASSTGWRATDTQYF
TRBJ2-6 TRBD1 - 16 TRBV3-1/TRBV3-2 TGTGCCAGCAGCCAGGACAGGGAAATAGGGGCCAACGTCCTGACTTTC CASSQDREIGANVLTF
TRBJ1-2 TRBD1 - 16 TRBV28 TGTGCCAGCAGCCCTGGGACAGGGAGACTGGGCTATGGCTACACCTTC CASSPGTGRLGYGYTF
TRBJ2-7 TRBD2 - 15 TRBV6-6 TGTGCCAGCAGCGTTAGGGCAGGACTAGCCTACGAGCAGTACTTC CASSVRAGLAYEQYF
TRBJ2-5 - - 16 TRBV2 TGTGCCAGCAGTGTCCGTTTGGGGGGGGCCTATGGGACCCAGTACTTC CASSVRLGGAYGTQYF
TRBJ2-3 - - 16 TRBV9 TGTGCCAGCAGCGTAGGAGGAGGAGGAGGGGCAGATACGCAGTATTTT CASSVGGGGGADTQYF
TRBJ2-3 TRBD2 - 16 TRBV7-2 TGTGCCAGCAGCCGGACTAGCGGGGTCGTCGGAGATACGCAGTATTTT CASSRTSGVVGDTQYF
TRBJ1-3 - few 16 TRBV14 TGTGCCAGCAGCCGTGTCAGGGGACCCTCTGGAAACACCATATATTTT CASSRVRGPSGNTIYF